This is a list of T cell receptor beta chains from one sample in a study of T cells after yellow fever vaccination. Each CDR3 protein is one row after TCRdb ran MiXCR on the 5' RACE reads. The sample has hundreds of thousands of distinct CDR3 sequences, under 15% seen once; the top ten hold 3.2%. The sequencing used CD4+ T cells sorted from PBMCs, collected 15 days after the yellow fever booster vaccination. The receptors derive from a man between 18 and 29 years old who received the YFV17D yellow fever vaccine. CDR3s include the opening cysteine and the closing phenylalanine or tryptophan. Fields, in order: clone size, J gene, V gene, CDR3 length, D gene, CDR3 protein, CDR3 DNA. The D gene is left open where the match is weak. A clone size is listed for some rows: how often the clone was seen (once, few, many), or a class if it is expanded.

many,TRBJ2-7,TRBV5-5,15,TRBD1,CASSLDGQGAYEQYF,TGTGCCAGCAGCTTGGACGGACAGGGGGCGTACGAGCAGTACTTC
few,TRBJ1-2,TRBV9,14,.,CASSVSGGPYGYTF,TGTGCCAGCAGCGTCTCTGGGGGCCCCTATGGCTACACCTTC
.,TRBJ1-3,TRBV9,14,.,CASSVDPAGNTIYF,TGTGCCAGCAGCGTAGACCCAGCCGGAAACACCATATATTTT
few,TRBJ1-5,TRBV6-2/TRBV6-3,13,.,CASGDNSNQPQHF,TGTGCCAGCGGGGACAATAGCAATCAGCCCCAGCATTTT
many,TRBJ2-5,TRBV20-1,15,TRBD2,CSAISTSGAQETQYF,TGCAGTGCTATCTCGACTAGCGGGGCGCAAGAGACCCAGTACTTC
.,TRBJ2-2,TRBV29-1,15,TRBD2,CSAIAGGSNTGELFF,TGCAGCGCCATAGCGGGGGGGTCGAACACCGGGGAGCTGTTTTTT
.,TRBJ2-5,TRBV12-5,12,.,CASGPRQETQYF,TGTGCTAGTGGCCCGCGGCAAGAGACCCAGTACTTC
few,TRBJ2-2,TRBV7-9,15,TRBD1,CASSFRDRGRGELFF,TGTGCCAGCAGCTTCCGGGACAGGGGGCGCGGGGAGCTGTTTTTT
.,TRBJ1-6,TRBV4-3,13,.,CASSQLGSSPLHF,TGCGCCAGCAGCCAATTGGGGAGCTCACCCCTCCACTTT
.,TRBJ2-7,TRBV20-1,14,.,CSARPAGIGREQYF,TGCAGTGCTAGACCGGCCGGAATAGGGCGCGAGCAGTACTTC
.,TRBJ2-4,TRBV2,14,.,CASSDVAVKNIQYF,TGTGCCAGCAGTGACGTGGCCGTAAAAAACATTCAGTACTTC
many,TRBJ2-2,TRBV7-2,14,.,CASSLEDSTGELFF,TGTGCCAGCAGCTTGGAGGACTCCACCGGGGAGCTGTTTTTT
many,TRBJ2-2,TRBV4-1,16,TRBD2,CASSRRGGVDTGELFF,TGCGCCAGCAGCCGTCGGGGGGGCGTTGACACCGGGGAGCTGTTTTTT
.,TRBJ2-1,TRBV27,16,TRBD1,CASSRNRGPSYNEQFF,TGTGCCAGCAGTAGAAACAGGGGGCCCTCCTACAATGAGCAGTTCTTC
many,TRBJ2-7,TRBV7-9,18,.,CASSLGRGTGPFLYEQYF,TGTGCCAGCAGCTTAGGGAGAGGAACAGGGCCCTTCCTCTACGAGCAGTACTTC
many,TRBJ2-3,TRBV15,15,TRBD1,CATSRSGQITDTQYF,TGTGCCACCAGCAGATCGGGACAGATCACAGATACGCAGTATTTT
few,TRBJ1-6,TRBV20-1,13,.,CSARVQPDSPLHF,TGCAGTGCTAGAGTGCAGCCAGATTCACCCCTCCACTTT
.,TRBJ2-5,TRBV6-1,12,.,CASTVFLETQYF,TGTGCCAGCACGGTATTTCTAGAGACCCAGTACTTC
few,TRBJ2-5,TRBV28,15,TRBD1,CASSVGTGVQETQYF,TGTGCCAGCAGTGTCGGGACAGGGGTCCAAGAGACCCAGTACTTC
.,TRBJ2-3,TRBV12-5,12,TRBD1,CASADRAYTQYF,TGTGCTAGTGCGGACAGGGCATATACGCAGTATTTT
few,TRBJ2-3,TRBV15,14,.,CATQTGLATDTQYF,TGTGCCACCCAAACAGGGTTGGCCACAGATACGCAGTATTTT
.,TRBJ2-7,TRBV5-1,15,TRBD1,CASSFPGQGNYEQYF,TGCGCCAGCAGCTTCCCGGGACAGGGAAACTACGAGCAGTACTTC
.,TRBJ2-6,TRBV12-3/TRBV12-4,15,.,CASTQGPGGANVLTF,TGTGCCAGCACCCAGGGACCAGGGGGGGCCAACGTCCTGACTTTC
few,TRBJ2-3,TRBV4-1,20,TRBD2,CASSLPRGTSGGHPTDTQYF,TGCGCCAGCAGCCTCCCCAGGGGGACTAGCGGGGGGCACCCCACAGATACGCAGTATTTT
few,TRBJ2-3,TRBV5-1,15,.,CASSSRGPNTDTQYF,TGCGCCAGCAGCTCACGGGGACCTAACACAGATACGCAGTATTTT
.,TRBJ2-7,TRBV7-2,14,.,CASSANQRSYEQYF,TGTGCCAGCAGCGCTAACCAGCGCTCCTACGAGCAGTACTTC